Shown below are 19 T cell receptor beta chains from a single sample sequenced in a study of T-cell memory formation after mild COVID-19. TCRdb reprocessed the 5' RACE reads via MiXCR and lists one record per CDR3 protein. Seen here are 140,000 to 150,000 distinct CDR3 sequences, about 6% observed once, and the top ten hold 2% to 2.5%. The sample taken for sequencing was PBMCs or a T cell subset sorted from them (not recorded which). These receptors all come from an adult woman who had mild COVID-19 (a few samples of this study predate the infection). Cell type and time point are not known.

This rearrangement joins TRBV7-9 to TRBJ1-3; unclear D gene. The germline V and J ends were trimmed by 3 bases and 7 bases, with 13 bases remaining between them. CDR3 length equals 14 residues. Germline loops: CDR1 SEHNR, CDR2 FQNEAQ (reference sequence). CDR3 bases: TGTGCCAGCAGCTTGGACGGGAGGAGTAACACCATATATTTT. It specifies CASSLDGRSNTIYF.

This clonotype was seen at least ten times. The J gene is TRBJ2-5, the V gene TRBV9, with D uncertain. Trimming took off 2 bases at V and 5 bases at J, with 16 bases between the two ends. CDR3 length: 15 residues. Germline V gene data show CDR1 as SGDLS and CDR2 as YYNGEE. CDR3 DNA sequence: TGTGCCAGCAGCGTCGAGGCTGCAGTTTTCGAGACCCAGTACTTC. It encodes CASSVEAAVFETQYF.

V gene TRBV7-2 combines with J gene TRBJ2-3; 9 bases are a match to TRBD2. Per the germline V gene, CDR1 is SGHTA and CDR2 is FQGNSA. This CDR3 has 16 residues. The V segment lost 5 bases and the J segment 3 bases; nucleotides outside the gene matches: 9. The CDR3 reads CASSPLLSGGTDTQYF. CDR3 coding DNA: TGTGCCAGCAGCCCACTACTCAGCGGGGGGACAGATACGCAGTATTTT. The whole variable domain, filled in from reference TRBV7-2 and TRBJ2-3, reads GAGVSQSPSNKVTEKGKDVELRCDPISGHTALYWYRQSLGQGLEFLIYFQGNSAPDKSGLPSDRFSAERTGGSVSTLTIQRTQQEDSAVYLCASSPLLSGGTDTQYFGPGTRLTVL.

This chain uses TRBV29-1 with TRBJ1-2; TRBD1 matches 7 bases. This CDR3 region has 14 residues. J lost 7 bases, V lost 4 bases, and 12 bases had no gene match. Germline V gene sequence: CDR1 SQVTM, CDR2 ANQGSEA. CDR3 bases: TGCAGCGTTGGGACGACAGGGTTGTTCCGTGGCTACACCTTC. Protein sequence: CSVGTTGLFRGYTF.

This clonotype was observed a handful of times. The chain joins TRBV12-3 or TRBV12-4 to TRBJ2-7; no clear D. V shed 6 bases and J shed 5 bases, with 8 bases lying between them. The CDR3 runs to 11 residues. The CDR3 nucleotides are TGTGCCAGCAGCTTGGGGAACGAGCAGTACTTC. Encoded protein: CASSLGNEQYF.

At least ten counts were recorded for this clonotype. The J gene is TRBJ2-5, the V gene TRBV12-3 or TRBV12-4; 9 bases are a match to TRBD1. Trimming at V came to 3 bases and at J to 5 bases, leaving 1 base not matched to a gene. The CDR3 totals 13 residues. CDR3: CASSLGQGETQYF. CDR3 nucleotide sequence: TGTGCCAGCAGTTTGGGACAGGGCGAGACCCAGTACTTC.

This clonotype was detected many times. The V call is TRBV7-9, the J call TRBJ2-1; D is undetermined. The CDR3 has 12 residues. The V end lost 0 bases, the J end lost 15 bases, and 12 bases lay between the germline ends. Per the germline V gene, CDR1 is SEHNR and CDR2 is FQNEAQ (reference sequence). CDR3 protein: CASSLAPQVRFF. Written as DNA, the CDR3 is TGTGCCAGCAGCTTAGCGCCGCAGGTTAGGTTCTTC.

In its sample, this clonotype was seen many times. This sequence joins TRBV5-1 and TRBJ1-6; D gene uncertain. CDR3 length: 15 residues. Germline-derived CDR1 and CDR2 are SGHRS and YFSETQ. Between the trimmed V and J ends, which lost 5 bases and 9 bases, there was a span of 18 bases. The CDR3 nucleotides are TGCGCCAGCAGTCGGAGGCCCGGGCTCGGTTCACCCCTCCACTTT. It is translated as CASSRRPGLGSPLHF. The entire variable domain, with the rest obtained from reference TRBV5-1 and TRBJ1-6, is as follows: KAGVTQTPRYLIKTRGQQVTLSCSPISGHRSVSWYQQTPGQGLQFLFEYFSETQRNKGNFPGRFSGRQFSNSRSEMNVSTLELGDSALYLCASSRRPGLGSPLHFGNGTRLTVT.

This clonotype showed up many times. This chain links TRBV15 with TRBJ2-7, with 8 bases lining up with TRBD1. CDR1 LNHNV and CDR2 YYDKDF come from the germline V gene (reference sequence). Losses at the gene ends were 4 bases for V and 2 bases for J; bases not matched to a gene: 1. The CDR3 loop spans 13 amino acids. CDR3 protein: CATSTDRAYEQYF. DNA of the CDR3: TGTGCCACCAGCACGGACAGGGCCTACGAGCAGTACTTC.

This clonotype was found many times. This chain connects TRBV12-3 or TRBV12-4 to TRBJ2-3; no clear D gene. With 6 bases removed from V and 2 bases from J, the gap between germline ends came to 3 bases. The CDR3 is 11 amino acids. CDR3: CASRYTDTQYF. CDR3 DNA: TGTGCCAGCAGATACACAGATACGCAGTATTTT.

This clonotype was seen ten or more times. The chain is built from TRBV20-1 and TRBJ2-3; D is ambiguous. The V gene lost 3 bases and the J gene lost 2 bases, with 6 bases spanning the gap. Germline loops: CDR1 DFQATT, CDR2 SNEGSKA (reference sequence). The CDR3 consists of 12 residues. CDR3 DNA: TGCAGTGCTAGTGCACCCACAGATACGCAGTATTTT. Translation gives CSASAPTDTQYF.

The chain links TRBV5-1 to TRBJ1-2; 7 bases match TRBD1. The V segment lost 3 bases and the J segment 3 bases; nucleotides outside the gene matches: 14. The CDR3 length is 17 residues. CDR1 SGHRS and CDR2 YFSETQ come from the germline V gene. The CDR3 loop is CASSSFNNRGRDYGYTF. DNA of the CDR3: TGCGCCAGCAGCTCTTTTAACAACAGGGGACGAGACTATGGCTACACCTTC. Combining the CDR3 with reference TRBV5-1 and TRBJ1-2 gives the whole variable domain KAGVTQTPRYLIKTRGQQVTLSCSPISGHRSVSWYQQTPGQGLQFLFEYFSETQRNKGNFPGRFSGRQFSNSRSEMNVSTLELGDSALYLCASSSFNNRGRDYGYTFGSGTRLTVV.

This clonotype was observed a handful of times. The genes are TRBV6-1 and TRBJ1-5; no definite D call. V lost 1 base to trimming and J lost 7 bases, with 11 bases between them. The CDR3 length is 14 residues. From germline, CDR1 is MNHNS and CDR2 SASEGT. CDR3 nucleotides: TGTGCCAGCAGTGAAGGGGTGAGAGTCCAGCCCCAGCATTTT. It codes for CASSEGVRVQPQHF.

The CDR3 bases are TGCGCCAGCAGCCACCCCAGGACAGGGGGAGACTATGGCTACACCTTC. It yields the protein CASSHPRTGGDYGYTF. The chain couples TRBV4-1 to TRBJ1-2; 10 bases are shared with TRBD1. The CDR3 runs 16 residues. The V and J ends lost 3 bases and 3 bases, in that order; junction bases with no gene match: 7. Germline V lookup: CDR1 MGHRA, CDR2 YSYEKL.

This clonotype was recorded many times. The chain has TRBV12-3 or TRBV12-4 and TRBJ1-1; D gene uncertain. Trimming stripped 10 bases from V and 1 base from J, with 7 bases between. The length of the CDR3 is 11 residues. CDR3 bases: TGTGCCACATACAGGAACACTGAAGCTTTCTTT. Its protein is CATYRNTEAFF.

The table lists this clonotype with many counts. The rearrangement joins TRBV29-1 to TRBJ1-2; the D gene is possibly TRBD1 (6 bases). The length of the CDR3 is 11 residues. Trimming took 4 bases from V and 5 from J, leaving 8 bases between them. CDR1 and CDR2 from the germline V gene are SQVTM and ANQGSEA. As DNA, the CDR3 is TGCAGCGTTGCGACAGGATATGGCTACACCTTC. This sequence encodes CSVATGYGYTF.

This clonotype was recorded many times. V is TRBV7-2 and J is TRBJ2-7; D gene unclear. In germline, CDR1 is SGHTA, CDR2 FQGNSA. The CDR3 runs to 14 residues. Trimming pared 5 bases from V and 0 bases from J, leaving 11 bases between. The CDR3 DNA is TGTGCCAGCAGCCCTAGGACGTACTCCTACGAGCAGTACTTC. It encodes CASSPRTYSYEQYF.

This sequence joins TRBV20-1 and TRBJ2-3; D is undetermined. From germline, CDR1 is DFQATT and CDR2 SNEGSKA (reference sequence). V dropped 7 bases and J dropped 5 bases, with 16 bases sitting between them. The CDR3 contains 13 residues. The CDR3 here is CSGQSPNLDTQYF. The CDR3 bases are TGCAGTGGTCAGTCGCCCAATTTAGATACGCAGTATTTT.

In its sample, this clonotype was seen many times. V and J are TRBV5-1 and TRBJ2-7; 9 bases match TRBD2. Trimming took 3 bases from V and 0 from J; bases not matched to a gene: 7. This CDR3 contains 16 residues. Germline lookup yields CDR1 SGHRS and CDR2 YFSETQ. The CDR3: CASSSLAGPSSYEQYF. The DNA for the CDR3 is TGCGCCAGCAGCTCCCTAGCGGGGCCCAGCTCCTACGAGCAGTACTTC.